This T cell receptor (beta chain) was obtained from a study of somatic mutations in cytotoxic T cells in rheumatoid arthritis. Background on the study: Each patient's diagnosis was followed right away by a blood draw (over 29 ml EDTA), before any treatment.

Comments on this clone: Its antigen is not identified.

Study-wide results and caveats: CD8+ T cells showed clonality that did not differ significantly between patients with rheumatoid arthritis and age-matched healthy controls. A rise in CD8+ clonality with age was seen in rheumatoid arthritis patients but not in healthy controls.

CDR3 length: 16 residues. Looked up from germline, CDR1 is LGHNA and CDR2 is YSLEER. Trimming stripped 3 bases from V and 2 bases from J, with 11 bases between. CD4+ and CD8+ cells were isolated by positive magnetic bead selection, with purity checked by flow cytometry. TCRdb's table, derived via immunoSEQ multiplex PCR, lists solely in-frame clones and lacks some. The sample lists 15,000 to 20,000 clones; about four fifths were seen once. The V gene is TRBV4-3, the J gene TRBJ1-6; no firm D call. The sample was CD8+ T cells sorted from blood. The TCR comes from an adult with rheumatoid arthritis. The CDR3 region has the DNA TGCGCCAGCAGCCATAATTACCAGACCTATAATTCACCCCTCCACTTT. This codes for CASSHNYQTYNSPLHF.